This T cell receptor beta chain was captured in a study of cytomegalovirus exposure and HLA in healthy donors. The trim removed 0 bases at V and 7 bases at J, leaving 4 bases unmatched. The germline V gene has CDR1 MRHNA and CDR2 SNTAGT. The CDR3 has 15 residues. It was with 60 Vbeta and 13 Jbeta primers that the PCR ran. Clones were sequenced by immunoSEQ multiplex PCR, and TCRdb holds only the in-frame ones, with some missing. The data hold under 250,000 clones, with about 80% observed a single time. The sequencing input was PBMCs. This rearrangement joins TRBV6-4 to TRBJ2-1; TRBD2 matches 9 bases. The TCR was taken from a woman aged 55-69 years in good health and CMV-seropositive. CDR3 amino acids: CASSDSAGGGNEQFF. The CDR3 region has the DNA TGTGCCAGCAGTGACTCTGCGGGAGGGGGGAATGAGCAGTTCTTC.